This T cell receptor (beta chain) was sequenced in a study of blood T cell repertoires in COVID-19. Looking at the study overall: Some COVID-19 samples were acute and others convalescent; all came from the United States, Italy and Spain. In each case, the material was cDNA or gDNA derived from T cells, B-cell-depleted T cells, or PBMCs.

Cohort 3 donors counted as recovered after two negative PCRs, clearance, or resolved symptoms. CDR1 is LNHDA and CDR2 is SQIVND in the germline V gene (reference sequence). Deletions cut 7 bases from V and 0 bases from J, with 10 bases between. This CDR3 has 14 amino acids. Original methodology: Amplification from reference gene primers served as the basis for estimated nucleated cell counts. The data were produced by immunoSEQ multiplex PCR, yet TCRdb's version contains in-frame clones alone and is incomplete. Clone size and V and J calls were adopted from that table, with D and trimming inferred from the DNA. The sample carries a few hundred thousand clones, roughly 90% recorded once.

The chain combines TRBV19 with TRBJ1-5; D gene uncertain. Sequenced sample: PBMCs or T cells enriched from blood (not recorded which). The sequence was collected from a woman aged 30 to 39 who had recovered from COVID-19. The CDR3 coding sequence is TGTGCCAGTAAAAATGAGGCTAGCAATCAGCCCCAGCATTTT. Translated, it gives CASKNEASNQPQHF.